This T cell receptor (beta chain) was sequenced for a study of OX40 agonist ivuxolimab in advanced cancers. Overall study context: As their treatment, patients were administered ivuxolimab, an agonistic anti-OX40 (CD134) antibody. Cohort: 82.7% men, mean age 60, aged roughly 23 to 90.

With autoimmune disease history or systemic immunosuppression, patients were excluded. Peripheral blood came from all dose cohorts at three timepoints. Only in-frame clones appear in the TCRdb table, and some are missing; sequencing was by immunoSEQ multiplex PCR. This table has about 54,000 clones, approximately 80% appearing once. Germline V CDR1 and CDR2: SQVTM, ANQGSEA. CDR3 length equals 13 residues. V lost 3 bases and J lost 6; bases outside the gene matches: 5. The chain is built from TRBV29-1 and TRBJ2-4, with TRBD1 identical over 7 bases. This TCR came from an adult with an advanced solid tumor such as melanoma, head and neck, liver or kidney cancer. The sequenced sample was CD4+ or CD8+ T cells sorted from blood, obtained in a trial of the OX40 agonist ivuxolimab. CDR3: CSVDEGAGNIQYF. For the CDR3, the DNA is TGCAGCGTTGATGAGGGGGCTGGAAACATTCAGTACTTC.